This TCR beta chain was documented in a study of human T cells and chemical hapten exposure. The overall study: All patients underwent weekly scalp dosing with diphenylcyclopropenone for the full roughly 24-week study. Findings of the study overall: A positive correlation with patch test score was found for PT1 expanded TCR counts.

Trimming removed 6 bases from V and 5 bases from J, with 13 bases in between. The CDR3 consists of 13 residues. From germline, CDR1 is SGHAT and CDR2 FQNNGV. Documented time point: pre-sensitization, week 0. Indicated treatment: therapeutic diphenylcyclopropenone sensitization with weekly scalp DPC. Blood collection happened ahead of applying each patch test. TCRdb re-analysed the RACE reads in MiXCR, keeping a single row per CDR3 protein. The sample gives some 360,000 distinct CDR3 sequences, roughly 5.3% of which show up once; 2% to 3% is in the top ten. This clonotype was seen repeatedly, ten times or more. Its specificity is not known.

This chain links TRBV11-2 with TRBJ2-5, with no clear D. The sample here was whole blood, taken in connection with sensitization to the hapten diphenylcyclopropenone (DPC). The receptor's source is a woman between 45 and 60 years old with alopecia areata. Some clones in this sample may be carry-over from other donors' samples. Written as DNA, the CDR3 is TGTGCCAGCAGATCCATTAAGGTTGAGACCCAGTACTTC. Translation: CASRSIKVETQYF.